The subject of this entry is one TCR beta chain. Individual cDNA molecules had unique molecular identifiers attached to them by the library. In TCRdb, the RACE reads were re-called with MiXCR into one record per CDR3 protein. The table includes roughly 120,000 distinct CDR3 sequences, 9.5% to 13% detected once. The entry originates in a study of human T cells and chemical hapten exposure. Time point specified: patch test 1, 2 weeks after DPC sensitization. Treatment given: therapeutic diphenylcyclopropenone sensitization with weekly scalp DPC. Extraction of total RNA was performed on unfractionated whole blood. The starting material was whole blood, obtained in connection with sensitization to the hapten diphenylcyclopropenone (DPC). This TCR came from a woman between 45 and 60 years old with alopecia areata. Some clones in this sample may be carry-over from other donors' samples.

CDR3 DNA: TGTGCCAGCAGTTTCTTAGATAGTCTATACCAAGAGACCCAGTACTTC. It codes for CASSFLDSLYQETQYF. The chain employs TRBV28 and TRBJ2-5; D is ambiguous. Trimming left V 3 bases short and J 0 bases short, with 14 bases between. The CDR3 is made up of 16 amino acids. CDR1 is MDHEN and CDR2 is SYDVKM in the germline V gene.